The T cell receptor (beta chain) under discussion was sequenced for a study of blood T cells in healthy people across ages. Study-wide findings and caveats: Greater diversity and more naive CD4+ cells were seen in long-lived donors than in aged donors.

Each sample used at least 6 million PBMCs. A J-beta primer mix and a sample-barcoded 5' primer were used in a second PCR of roughly 7 to 12 cycles. From the 5' RACE reads, TCRdb called clonotypes with MiXCR, one entry per CDR3 protein. The table lists 900,000 to 950,000 distinct CDR3 sequences, just under 30% of them singletons. The V end lost 1 base, the J end lost 4 bases, and 11 bases lay between the germline ends. CDR3 size: 15 residues. The germline CDR1 and CDR2 sequences are LNHDA and SQIVND (reference sequence). A word on this clonotype: Its matching antigen is unknown.

The same specimen was also included in a second study, on T cells of mothers and their children. This second study notes: The study found slightly higher but non-significant overlap in related versus unrelated mother-child pairs.

The sequencing input was blood. The chain is built from TRBV19 and TRBJ1-5; D gene uncertain. The source of this sequence is a woman between 40 and 55 years old in good health. As DNA, the CDR3 is TGTGCCAGTAGTATAGTTTGGGCAACTAATCAGCCCCAGCATTTT. Encoded protein: CASSIVWATNQPQHF.